The T cell receptor (beta chain) described here comes from a study of blood T cell repertoires in COVID-19. Looking at the study overall: Collection of acute and convalescent COVID-19 samples took place in the United States, Italy and Spain.

Per the germline V gene, CDR1 is SNHLY and CDR2 is FYNNEI. CDR3 length equals 15 residues. With 3 bases clipped from V and 5 bases from J, the junction kept 6 bases outside the gene matches. The data were produced by immunoSEQ multiplex PCR, yet TCRdb's version contains in-frame clones alone and is incomplete. Of a few hundred thousand clones listed, roughly 85% are singletons. The chain couples TRBV2 to TRBJ2-1, with 8 bases lining up with TRBD2. The origin of this receptor is a man aged 50 to 60 with active or convalescent COVID-19. Sequenced material: peripheral blood. The DNA of the CDR3 is TGTGCCAGCAGTGATCCCCAGCGGGAGCACAATGAGCAGTTCTTC. Its translation: CASSDPQREHNEQFF.